Following are 6 T cell receptor beta chains from one sample sequenced in a study of T cells in Graves' hyperthyroidism and ophthalmopathy. Amplified TCR beta CDR3 regions derived from RNA transcripts. The primer set for the first-round RT-PCR of the TCR CDR3 was HTBI. TCRdb re-derived calls from the multiplex PCR reads in MiXCR, one entry per CDR3 protein. The data contain 560,000 or so distinct CDR3 sequences, roughly 46% of them singletons. The sequenced sample consisted of peripheral blood or thyroid tissue (not recorded which). The receptors were sampled from a woman under 30 with Graves' hyperthyroidism.

The rearrangement uses TRBV9 and TRBJ1-1; 8 nucleotides line up with TRBD1. The junction had 15 bases not matched to a gene; V was cut back by 3 bases and J by 5 bases. CDR1 is SGDLS, CDR2 YYNGEE, per germline. The CDR3 sequence is 17 residues long. In DNA, the CDR3 is TGTGCCAGCAGCGGGCCGACAGGGGACGTCATTGGAACTGAAGCTTTCTTT. This translates into CASSGPTGDVIGTEAFF.

The table lists this clonotype with a count of one. This chain connects TRBV2 to TRBJ1-4, with a possible D match to TRBD1 (5 bases). Trimming removed 3 bases from V and 7 bases from J, with 9 bases in between. Per the germline V gene, CDR1 is SNHLY and CDR2 is FYNNEI. The CDR3 runs to 13 residues. The CDR3 spells CASSEGGSEKLFF. The DNA for the CDR3 is TGTGCCAGCAGTGAGGGGGGGAGTGAAAAACTGTTTTTT. Combining the CDR3 with reference TRBV2 and TRBJ1-4 gives the whole variable domain EPEVTQTPSHQVTQMGQEVILRCVPISNHLYFYWYRQILGQKVEFLVSFYNNEISEKSEIFDDQFSVERPDGSNFTLKIRSTKLEDSAMYFCASSEGGSEKLFFGSGTQLSVL.

With respect to this clonotype: One end of the junction does not line up with germline, which may come from a read error. The chain recombines TRBV2 with TRBJ2-7, with 11 bases fitting TRBD1. Germline V CDR1 and CDR2: SNHLY, FYNNEI. The CDR3 length is 14 residues. This chain's CDR3 is CASTAGTGGIEQYF. The CDR3 region has the DNA TGCGCCAGCACAGCCGGGACAGGGGGGATAGAGCAGTACTTC.

This clonotype was found a few times. The chain combines TRBV20-1 with TRBJ2-2, with TRBD2 as a possible D gene (5 bases). Trimming left V 3 bases short and J 2 bases short, with 7 bases between. Germline assignment: CDR1 DFQATT and CDR2 SNEGSKA (reference sequence). The CDR3 is 13 amino acids. CDR3 sequence reads: CSASEGNTGELFF. The CDR3 coding sequence is TGCAGTGCTAGCGAGGGAAACACCGGGGAGCTGTTTTTT.

V gene TRBV20-1 combines with J gene TRBJ2-7; 7 bases fit TRBD2. With V trimmed by 3 bases and J by 4 bases, 6 bases remained unmatched. Germline lookup yields CDR1 DFQATT and CDR2 SNEGSKA (reference sequence). CDR3 length: 13 amino acids. CDR3 DNA sequence: TGCAGTGCTAGGGCGGGAGCAGATTACGAGCAGTACTTC. Translating it yields CSARAGADYEQYF.

The chain couples TRBV7-8 to TRBJ2-7, with a weak D call TRBD2 (5 bases). The CDR3 is made up of 13 amino acids. Trimming stripped 8 bases from V and 5 bases from J, with 16 bases between. Germline V gives CDR1 SGHVS, CDR2 FQNEAQ. CDR3 in amino acids: CASSPFAADEQYF. In DNA form, the CDR3 reads TGTGCCAGCTCACCCTTTGCAGCGGACGAGCAGTACTTC.